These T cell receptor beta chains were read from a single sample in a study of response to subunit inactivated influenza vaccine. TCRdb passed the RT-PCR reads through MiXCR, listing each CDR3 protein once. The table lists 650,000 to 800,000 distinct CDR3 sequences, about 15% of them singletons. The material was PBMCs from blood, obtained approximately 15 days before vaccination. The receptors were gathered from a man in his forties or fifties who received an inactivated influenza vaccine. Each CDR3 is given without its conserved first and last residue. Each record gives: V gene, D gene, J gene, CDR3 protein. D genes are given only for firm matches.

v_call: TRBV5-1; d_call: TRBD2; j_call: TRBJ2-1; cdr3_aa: ASSIGEGRVDEQF
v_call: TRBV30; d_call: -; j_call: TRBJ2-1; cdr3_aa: AWAVTLFGNEQF
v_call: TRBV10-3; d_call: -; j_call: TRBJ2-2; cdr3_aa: AISESLRDPGELF
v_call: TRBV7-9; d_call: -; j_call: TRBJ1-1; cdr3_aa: ASSFREGTEAF
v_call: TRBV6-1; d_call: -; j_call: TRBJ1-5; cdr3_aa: ASSEIWEHSNQPQH
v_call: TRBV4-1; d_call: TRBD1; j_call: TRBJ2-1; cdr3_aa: ASSQGQQGGGTYNEQF
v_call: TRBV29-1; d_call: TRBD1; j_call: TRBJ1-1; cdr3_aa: SVDTGTGNTEAF
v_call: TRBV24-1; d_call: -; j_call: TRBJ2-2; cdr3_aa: ATSDLFDTGELF
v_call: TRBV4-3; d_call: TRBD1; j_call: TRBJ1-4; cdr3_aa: ASSQSGFGTGLSNEKLF
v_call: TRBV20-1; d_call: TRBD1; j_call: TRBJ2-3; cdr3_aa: SYRGRDTQY
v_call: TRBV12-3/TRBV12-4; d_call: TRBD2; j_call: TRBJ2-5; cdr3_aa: ASSLVVSGGAPQETQY
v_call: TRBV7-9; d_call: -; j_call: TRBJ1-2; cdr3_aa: ASSLAGTYGYT
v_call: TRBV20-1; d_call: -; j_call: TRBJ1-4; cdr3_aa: SAPPGQNATNEKLF
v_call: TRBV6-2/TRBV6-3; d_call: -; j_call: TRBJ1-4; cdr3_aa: ASSYSFNEKLF
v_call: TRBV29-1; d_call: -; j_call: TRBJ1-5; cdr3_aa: SAGAEGLGPQH
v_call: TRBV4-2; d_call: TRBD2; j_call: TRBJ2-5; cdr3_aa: ASSQDQASGETQY
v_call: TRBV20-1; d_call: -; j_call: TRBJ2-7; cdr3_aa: SAREAGQSLGEQY
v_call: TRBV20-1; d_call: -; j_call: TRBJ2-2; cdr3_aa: SARETGTALTGELF
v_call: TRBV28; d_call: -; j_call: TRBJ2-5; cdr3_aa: ASSSTLTWDRELQTQY
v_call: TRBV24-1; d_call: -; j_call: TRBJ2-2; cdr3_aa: ATSDSGTGGTGELF
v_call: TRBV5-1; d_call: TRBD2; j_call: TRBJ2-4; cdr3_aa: ASSTHSGTKNIQY
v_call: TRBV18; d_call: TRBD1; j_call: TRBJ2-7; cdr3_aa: ASSPVDRGEEQY
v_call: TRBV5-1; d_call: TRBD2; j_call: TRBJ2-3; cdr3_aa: ASSRDGGGSDTQY
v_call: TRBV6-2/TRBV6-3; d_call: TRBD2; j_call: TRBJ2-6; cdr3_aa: ASSYSTASGSTGANVLT
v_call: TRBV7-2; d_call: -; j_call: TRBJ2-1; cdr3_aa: ASSGWDKEYEQF
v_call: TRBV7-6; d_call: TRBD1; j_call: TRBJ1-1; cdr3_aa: ASSLEAPDRGTEAF
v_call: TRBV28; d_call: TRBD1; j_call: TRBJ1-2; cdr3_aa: ASSLWGGQGASGYT
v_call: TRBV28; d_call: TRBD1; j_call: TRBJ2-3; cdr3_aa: ASNPGQGADTQY
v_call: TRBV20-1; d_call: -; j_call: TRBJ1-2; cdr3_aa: SAGRDFSDYGYT
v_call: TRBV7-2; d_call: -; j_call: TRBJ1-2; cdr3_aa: ASSLAQGYGYT
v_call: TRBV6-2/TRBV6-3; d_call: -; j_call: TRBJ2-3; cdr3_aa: ASSRLDTQY
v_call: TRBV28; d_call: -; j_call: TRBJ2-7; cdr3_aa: ASSQQGRDEQY
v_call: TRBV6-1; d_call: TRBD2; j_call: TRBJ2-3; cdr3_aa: ASSETLATSGVTDTQY
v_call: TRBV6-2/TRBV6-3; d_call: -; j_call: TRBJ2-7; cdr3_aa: ASSFFRGTLSYEQY
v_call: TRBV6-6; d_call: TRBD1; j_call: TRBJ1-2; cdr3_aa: ASSFGTAYGYT
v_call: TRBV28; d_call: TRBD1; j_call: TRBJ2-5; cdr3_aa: ASSPHAGTGIGVWQETQY
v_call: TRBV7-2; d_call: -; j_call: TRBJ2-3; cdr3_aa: ASSLGLAGPTDTQY
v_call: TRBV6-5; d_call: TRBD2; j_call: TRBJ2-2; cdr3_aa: ASSREGGELF
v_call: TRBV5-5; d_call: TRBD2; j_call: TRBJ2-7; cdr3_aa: ASTTDPSSGAYEQY
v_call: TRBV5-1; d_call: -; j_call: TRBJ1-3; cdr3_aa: ASSGDTFSGNTIY
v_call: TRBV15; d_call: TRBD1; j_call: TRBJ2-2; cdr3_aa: ATSRGGTGTVGELF
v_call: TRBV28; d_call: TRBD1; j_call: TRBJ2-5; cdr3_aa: ASSHHRGETQY
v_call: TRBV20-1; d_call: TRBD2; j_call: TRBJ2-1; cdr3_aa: SAAGTSGSNEQF
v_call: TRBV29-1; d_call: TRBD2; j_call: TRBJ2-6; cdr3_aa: SVEYSREAGSGANVLT
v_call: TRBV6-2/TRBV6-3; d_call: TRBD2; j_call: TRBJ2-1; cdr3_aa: ASSYRMSGRAHEQF
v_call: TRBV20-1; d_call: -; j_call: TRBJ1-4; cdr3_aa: SARDMEAATNEKLF
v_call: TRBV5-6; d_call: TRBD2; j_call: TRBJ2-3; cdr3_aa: ASSQAGTSVTDTQY
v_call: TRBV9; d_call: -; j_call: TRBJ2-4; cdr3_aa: ASSVSSESDIQY
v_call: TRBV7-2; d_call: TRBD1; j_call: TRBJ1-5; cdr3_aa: ASSLGTGRAIQPQH
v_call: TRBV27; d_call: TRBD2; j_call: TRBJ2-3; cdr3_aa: ATRYRPGLETDTQY
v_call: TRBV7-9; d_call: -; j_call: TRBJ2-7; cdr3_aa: ASSLDQTGPPYEQY
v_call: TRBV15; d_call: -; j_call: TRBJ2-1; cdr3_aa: ATSRGGAIPYNEQF
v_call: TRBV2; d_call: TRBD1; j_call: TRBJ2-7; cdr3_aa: ASATGIEQY
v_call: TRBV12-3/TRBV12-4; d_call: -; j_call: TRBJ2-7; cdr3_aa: ASSLNQGRYEQY
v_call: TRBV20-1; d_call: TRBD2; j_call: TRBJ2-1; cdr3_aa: SARVGSGRASSYNEQF
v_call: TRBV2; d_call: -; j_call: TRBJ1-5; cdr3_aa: ASRYTGSNQPQH
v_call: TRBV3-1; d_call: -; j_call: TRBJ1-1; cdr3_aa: ASSQVMNTEAF
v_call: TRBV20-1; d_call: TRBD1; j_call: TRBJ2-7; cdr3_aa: SARVPDRVSEQY
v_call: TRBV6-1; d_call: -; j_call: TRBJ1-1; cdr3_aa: ASRPRDTRNTEAF
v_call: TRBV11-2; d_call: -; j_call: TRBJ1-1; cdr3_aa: ASSLWVDLNTEAL